This T cell receptor (beta chain) was sequenced during a study of control samples from healthy donors and cancer patients. Trimming took off 5 bases at V and 6 bases at J, with 18 bases between the two ends. The CDR3 length is 15 residues. CDR1 and CDR2 (germline): SEHNR, FQNEAQ (reference sequence). The assay was immunoSEQ multiplex PCR, and TCRdb's table has in-frame clones only and misses some. The table includes roughly 120,000 clones, around 93% detected once. Sequencing was carried out using PBMCs. The rearrangement uses TRBV7-9 and TRBJ2-3, with D unclear. This TCR came from a man over 45 with head and neck cancer. DNA for the CDR3: TGTGCCAGCAGCCTCGGTTCGTCCCCAGCGGATACGCAGTATTTT. As protein: CASSLGSSPADTQYF.